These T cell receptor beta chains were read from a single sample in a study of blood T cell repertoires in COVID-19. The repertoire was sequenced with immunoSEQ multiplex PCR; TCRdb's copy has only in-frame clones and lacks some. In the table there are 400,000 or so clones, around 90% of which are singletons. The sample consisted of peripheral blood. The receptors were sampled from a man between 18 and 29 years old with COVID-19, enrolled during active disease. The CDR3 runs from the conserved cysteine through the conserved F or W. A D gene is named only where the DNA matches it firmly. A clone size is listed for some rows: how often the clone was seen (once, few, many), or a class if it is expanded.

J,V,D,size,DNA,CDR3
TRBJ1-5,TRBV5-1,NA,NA,TGCGCCAGCAGCTTGGGGACTGAAAATCAGCCCCAGCATTTT,CASSLGTENQPQHF
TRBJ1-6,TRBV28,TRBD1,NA,TGTGCCAGCATGGGGACAGTCAATTCACCCCTCCACTTT,CASMGTVNSPLHF
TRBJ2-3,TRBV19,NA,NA,TGTGCCAGTAAGGCCAGGGGGAACGGGGGGGACACAGATACGCAGTATTTT,CASKARGNGGDTDTQYF
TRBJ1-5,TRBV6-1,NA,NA,TGTGCCAGCAGTGAAAGCAGGGTACATCAGCCCCAGCATTTT,CASSESRVHQPQHF
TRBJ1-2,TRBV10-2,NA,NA,TGCGCCAGCAGTGACGGACATGGGCCTAACTATGGCTACACCTTC,CASSDGHGPNYGYTF
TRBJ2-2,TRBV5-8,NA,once,TGTGCCAGCAGCTCCCCTACAGGGTTACCCGGGGAGCTGTTTTTT,CASSSPTGLPGELFF
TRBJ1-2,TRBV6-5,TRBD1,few,TGTGCCAGCAGTTACTCGCTAGGACAGGGTAACTATGGCTACACCTTC,CASSYSLGQGNYGYTF
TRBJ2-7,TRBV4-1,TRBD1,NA,TGCGCCAGCAGCCTCCTCTGGACAGGGCCCCGCTACGAGCAGTACTTC,CASSLLWTGPRYEQYF
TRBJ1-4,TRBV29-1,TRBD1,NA,TGCAGCGTTGAAGTCGGGGCAGGGGGTGAAAAACTGTTTTTT,CSVEVGAGGEKLFF
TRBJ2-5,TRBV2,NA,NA,TGTGCCAGCAGTTCGGACAGACAAGAGACCCAGTACTTC,CASSSDRQETQYF